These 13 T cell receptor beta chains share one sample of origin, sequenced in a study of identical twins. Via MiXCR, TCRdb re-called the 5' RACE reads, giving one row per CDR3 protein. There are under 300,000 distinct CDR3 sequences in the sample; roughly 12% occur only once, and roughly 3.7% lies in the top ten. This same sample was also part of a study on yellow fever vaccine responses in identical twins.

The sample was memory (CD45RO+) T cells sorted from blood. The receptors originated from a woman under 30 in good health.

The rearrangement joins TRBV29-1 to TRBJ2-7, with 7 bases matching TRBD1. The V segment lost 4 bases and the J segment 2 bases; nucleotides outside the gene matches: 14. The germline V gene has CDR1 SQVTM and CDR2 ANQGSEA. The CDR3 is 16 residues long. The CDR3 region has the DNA TGCAGCGTTGTTGGGATTTCACAGGGGAAGGCCTACGAGCAGTACTTC. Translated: CSVVGISQGKAYEQYF.

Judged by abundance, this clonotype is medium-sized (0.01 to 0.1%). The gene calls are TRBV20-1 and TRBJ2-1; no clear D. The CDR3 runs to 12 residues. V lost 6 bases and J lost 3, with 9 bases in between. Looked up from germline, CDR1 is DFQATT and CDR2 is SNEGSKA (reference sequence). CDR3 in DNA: TGCAGTGCCTCAACCTACTACAATGAGCAGTTCTTC. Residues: CSASTYYNEQFF.

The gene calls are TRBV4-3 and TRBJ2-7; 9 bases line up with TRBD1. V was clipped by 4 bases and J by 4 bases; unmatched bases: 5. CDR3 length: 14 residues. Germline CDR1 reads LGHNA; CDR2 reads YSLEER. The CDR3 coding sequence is TGCGCCAGCAGCCCCGCGACAGGGGGGTACGAGCAGTACTTC. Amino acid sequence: CASSPATGGYEQYF.

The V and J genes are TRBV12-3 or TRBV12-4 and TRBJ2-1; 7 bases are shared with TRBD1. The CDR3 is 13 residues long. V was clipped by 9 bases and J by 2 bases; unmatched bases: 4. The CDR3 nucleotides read TGTGCCAGTAGACAGGGACCCTACAATGAGCAGTTCTTC. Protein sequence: CASRQGPYNEQFF.

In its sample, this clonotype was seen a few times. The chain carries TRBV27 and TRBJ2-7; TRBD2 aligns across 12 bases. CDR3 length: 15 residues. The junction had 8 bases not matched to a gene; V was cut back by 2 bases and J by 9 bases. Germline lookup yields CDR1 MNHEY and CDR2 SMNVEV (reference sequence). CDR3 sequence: CASSLQGLAGKRQYF. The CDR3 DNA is TGTGCCAGCAGTTTACAGGGACTAGCGGGTAAAAGGCAGTACTTC.

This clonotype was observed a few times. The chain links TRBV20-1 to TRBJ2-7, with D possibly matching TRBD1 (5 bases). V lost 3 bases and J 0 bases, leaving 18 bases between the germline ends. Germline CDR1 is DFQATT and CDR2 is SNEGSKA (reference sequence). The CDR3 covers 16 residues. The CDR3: CSASLGAAEPSYEQYF. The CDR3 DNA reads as TGCAGTGCTAGCCTAGGGGCGGCAGAGCCCTCCTACGAGCAGTACTTC.

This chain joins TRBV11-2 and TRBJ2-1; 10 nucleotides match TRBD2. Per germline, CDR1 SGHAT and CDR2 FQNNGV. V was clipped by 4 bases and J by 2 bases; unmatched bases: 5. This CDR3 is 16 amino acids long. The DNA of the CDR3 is TGTGCCAGCAGCTCGCCAAGCGGGGGGGCCTACAATGAGCAGTTCTTC. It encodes CASSSPSGGAYNEQFF.

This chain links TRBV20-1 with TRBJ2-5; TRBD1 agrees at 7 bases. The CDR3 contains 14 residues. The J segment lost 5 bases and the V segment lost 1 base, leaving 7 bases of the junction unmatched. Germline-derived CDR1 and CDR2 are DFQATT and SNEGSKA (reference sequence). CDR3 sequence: CSARVGTALETQYF. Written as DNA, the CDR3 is TGCAGTGCTAGAGTGGGGACAGCCCTCGAGACCCAGTACTTC.

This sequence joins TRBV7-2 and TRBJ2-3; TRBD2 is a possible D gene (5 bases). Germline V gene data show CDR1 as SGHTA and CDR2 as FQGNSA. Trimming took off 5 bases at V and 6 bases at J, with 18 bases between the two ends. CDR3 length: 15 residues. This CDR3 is CASSPRTLLADTQYF. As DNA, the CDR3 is TGTGCCAGCAGCCCCAGGACTCTGCTGGCTGATACGCAGTATTTT.

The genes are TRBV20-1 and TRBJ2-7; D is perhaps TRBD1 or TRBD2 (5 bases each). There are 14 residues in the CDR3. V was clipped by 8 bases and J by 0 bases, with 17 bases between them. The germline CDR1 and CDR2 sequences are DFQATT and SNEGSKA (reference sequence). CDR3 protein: CSSKRGLNSYEQYF. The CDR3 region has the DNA TGCAGTTCAAAACGGGGCCTTAACTCCTACGAGCAGTACTTC.

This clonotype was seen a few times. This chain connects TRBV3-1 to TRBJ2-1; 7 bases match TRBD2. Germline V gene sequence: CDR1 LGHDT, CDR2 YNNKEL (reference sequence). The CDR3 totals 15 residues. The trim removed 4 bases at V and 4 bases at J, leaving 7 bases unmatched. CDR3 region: CASSRLANKYNEQFF. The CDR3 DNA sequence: TGTGCCAGCAGCCGACTAGCAAATAAATACAATGAGCAGTTCTTC.

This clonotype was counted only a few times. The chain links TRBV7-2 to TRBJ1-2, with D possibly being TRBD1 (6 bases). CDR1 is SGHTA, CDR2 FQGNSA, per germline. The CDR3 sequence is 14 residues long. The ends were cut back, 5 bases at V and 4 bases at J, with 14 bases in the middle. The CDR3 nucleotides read TGTGCCAGCAGCCCGGAAGGCAGGGGCTATGGCTACACCTTC. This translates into CASSPEGRGYGYTF.

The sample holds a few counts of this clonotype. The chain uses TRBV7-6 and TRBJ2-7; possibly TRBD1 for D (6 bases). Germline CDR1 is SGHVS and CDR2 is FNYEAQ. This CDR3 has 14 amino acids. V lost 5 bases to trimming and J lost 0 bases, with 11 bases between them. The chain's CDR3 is CASSERTASYEQYF. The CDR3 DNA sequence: TGTGCCAGCAGCGAAAGGACAGCCTCCTACGAGCAGTACTTC.